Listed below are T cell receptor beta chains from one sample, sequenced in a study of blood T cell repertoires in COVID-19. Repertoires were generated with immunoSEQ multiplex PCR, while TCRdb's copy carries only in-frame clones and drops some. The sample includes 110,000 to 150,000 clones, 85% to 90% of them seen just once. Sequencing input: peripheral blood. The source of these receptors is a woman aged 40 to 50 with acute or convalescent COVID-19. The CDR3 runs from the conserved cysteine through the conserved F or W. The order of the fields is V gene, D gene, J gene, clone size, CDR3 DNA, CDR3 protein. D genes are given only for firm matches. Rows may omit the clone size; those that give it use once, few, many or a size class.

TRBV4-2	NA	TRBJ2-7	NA	TGTGCCAGCAGCCAAGGACCAGCGTTTTCCTCCTACGAGCAGTACTTC	CASSQGPAFSSYEQYF
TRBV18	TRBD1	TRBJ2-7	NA	TGTGCCAGCTCACCAGGGGGGACAGGGGTTTACGAGCAGTACTTC	CASSPGGTGVYEQYF
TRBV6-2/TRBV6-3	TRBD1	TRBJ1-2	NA	TGTGCCAGCAGTTACGATCGAGGACAGGCTCCTCCCTATGGCTACACCTTC	CASSYDRGQAPPYGYTF
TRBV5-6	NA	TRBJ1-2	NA	TGTGCCAGCAGCAGGACAGTTGACTATGGCTACACCTTC	CASSRTVDYGYTF
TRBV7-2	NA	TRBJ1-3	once	TGTGCCAGCAGCTTGCAGGCTGGAAACACCATATATTTT	CASSLQAGNTIYF
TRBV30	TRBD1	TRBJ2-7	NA	TGTGCCTGGACCTCCGGGACAGGGGGATACGAGCAGTACTTC	CAWTSGTGGYEQYF
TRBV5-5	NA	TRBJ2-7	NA	TGTGCCAGCAGCTTCGGCTACGAGCAGTACTTC	CASSFGYEQYF
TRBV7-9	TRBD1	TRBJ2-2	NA	TGTGCCAGCAGCCAGGGGGACAGGGGGCTGACCGGGGAGCTGTTTTTT	CASSQGDRGLTGELFF
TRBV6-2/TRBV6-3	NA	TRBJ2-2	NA	TGTGCCAGCAGTTTCGGGGGAGCGGGCACCGGGGAGCTGTTTTTT	CASSFGGAGTGELFF
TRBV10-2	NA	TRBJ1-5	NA	TGCGCCAGCAGTGAGCTGAAACAGGTACATCAGCCCCAGCATTTT	CASSELKQVHQPQHF
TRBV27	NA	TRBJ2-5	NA	TGTGCCAGCAGTTATTTAGGGGACCAAGAGACCCAGTACTTC	CASSYLGDQETQYF
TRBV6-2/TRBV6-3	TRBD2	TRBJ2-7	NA	TGTGCCAGCAGTTACTCGAGGGTGGACGCGGGAGACTCCTACGAGCAGTACTTC	CASSYSRVDAGDSYEQYF
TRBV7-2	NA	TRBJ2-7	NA	TGTGCCAGCAGCTTGCACGGCGGGATCAGCTCCTACGAGCAGTACTTC	CASSLHGGISSYEQYF
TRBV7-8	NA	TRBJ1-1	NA	TGTGCCAGCAGCTCCGAGAGGTTCAGGGTGAGGGAGGAGGCTTTCTTT	CASSSERFRVREEAFF
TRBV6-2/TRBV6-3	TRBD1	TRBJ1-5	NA	TGTGCCAGCAGTTACTTACAGGGGAGCCAGCCCCAGCATTTT	CASSYLQGSQPQHF
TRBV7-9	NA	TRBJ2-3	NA	TGTGCCAGCAGAATTTCCGGAGATACGCAGTATTTT	CASRISGDTQYF
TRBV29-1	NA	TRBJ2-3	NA	TGCAGCGTTATGCCCAAGGGGGGCACAGATACGCAGTATTTT	CSVMPKGGTDTQYF
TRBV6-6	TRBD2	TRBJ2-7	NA	TGTGCCAGCATTAGCGGGCCGCCCAGGTACGAGCAGTACTTC	CASISGPPRYEQYF
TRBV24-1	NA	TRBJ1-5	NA	TGTGCCACCAGTGATCCTCGAGGAGCCGGTCAGCCCCAGCATTTT	CATSDPRGAGQPQHF
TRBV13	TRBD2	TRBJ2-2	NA	TGTGCCAGCAGCTACGCGGCTTGGCTAGCGGGAGACACCGGGGAGCTGTTTTTT	CASSYAAWLAGDTGELFF
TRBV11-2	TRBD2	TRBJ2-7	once	TGTGCCAGCAGCCCGGGAAGCGGGAGCGGCCACGAGCAGTACTTC	CASSPGSGSGHEQYF
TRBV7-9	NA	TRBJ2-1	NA	TGTGCCAGCAGCCCCCCCGACAGGAGCTACTACAATGAGCAGTTCTTC	CASSPPDRSYYNEQFF
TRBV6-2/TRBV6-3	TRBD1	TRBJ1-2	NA	TGTGCCAGCAGTTACGGGACAGGGGGCTACACCTTC	CASSYGTGGYTF
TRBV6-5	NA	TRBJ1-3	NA	TGTGCCAGCGGGAGAGCCGGAAACACCATATATTTT	CASGRAGNTIYF
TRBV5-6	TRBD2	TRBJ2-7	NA	TGTGCCAGCAGCTCAAATAGCGGGTTCACCTACGAGCAGTACTTC	CASSSNSGFTYEQYF
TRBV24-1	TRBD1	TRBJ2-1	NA	TGTGCCACCAGTGATTTCCCAGCCGGGACAGGGGAGGGTGAGCAGTTCTTC	CATSDFPAGTGEGEQFF
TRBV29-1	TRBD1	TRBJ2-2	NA	TGCAGCGTTGAGGACAGGGGTTTCACCGGGGAGCTGTTTTTT	CSVEDRGFTGELFF
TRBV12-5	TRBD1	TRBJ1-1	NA	TGTGCTAGTGGTCCAGGGGGCGCCGGCACTGAAGCTTTCTTT	CASGPGGAGTEAFF
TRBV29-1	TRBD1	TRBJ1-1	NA	TGCAGCGCCGACAGGGGGAACACTGAAGCTTTCTTT	CSADRGNTEAFF
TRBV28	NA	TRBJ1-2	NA	TGTGCCAGCAGTTTACATCCAGGCTATGGCTACACCTTC	CASSLHPGYGYTF
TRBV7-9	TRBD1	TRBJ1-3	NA	TGTGCCAGCAGCCCGACAGGGTTAAGAGGCTCTGGAAACACCATATATTTT	CASSPTGLRGSGNTIYF
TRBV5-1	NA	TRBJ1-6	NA	TGCGCCAGCAGCTTGGTGGGGACACAAGCTAATTCACCCCTCCACTTT	CASSLVGTQANSPLHF
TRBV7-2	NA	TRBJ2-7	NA	TGTGCCAGCAGCTTCCCTCTCCCGGGGGAGCAGTACTTC	CASSFPLPGEQYF
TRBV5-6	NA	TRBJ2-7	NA	TGTGCCAGCAGCTTTACGGGTTCCCCTACCTACGAGCAGTACTTC	CASSFTGSPTYEQYF
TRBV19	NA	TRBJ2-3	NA	TGTGCCAGTAACGGGGAGACAGATACGCAGTATTTT	CASNGETDTQYF
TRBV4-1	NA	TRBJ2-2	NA	TGCGCCAGCAGCCAAGATATCGGTTTACCCGGGGAGCTGTTTTTT	CASSQDIGLPGELFF
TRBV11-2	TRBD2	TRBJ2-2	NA	TGTGCCAGCAGCTCTGGGGCAGGGACTAGCGGGGGGGACACCGGGGAGCTGTTTTTT	CASSSGAGTSGGDTGELFF
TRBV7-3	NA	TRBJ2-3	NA	TGTGCCAGCAGCTTAACGTCTCGTGTGGATACGCAGTATTTT	CASSLTSRVDTQYF
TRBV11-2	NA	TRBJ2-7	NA	TGTGCCAGCAGCCGCCGGACTGGGGTAGAGCAGTACTTC	CASSRRTGVEQYF
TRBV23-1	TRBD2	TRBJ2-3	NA	TGCGCCAGCCGGAGAGTGGTTGCGGGAGGGTGCACAGATACGCAGTATTTT	CASRRVVAGGCTDTQYF
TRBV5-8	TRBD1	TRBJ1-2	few	TGTGCCAGCAGCTTAAACAGGGGTACTAACTATGGCTACACCTTC	CASSLNRGTNYGYTF
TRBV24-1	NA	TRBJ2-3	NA	TGTGCCACCAGTGATCCGAGCACAGATACGCAGTATTTT	CATSDPSTDTQYF
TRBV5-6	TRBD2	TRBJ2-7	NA	TGTGCCAGCAGCCCGATGGGACTAGCGGGAAACTACGAGCAGTACTTC	CASSPMGLAGNYEQYF
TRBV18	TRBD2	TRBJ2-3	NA	TGTGCCAGCTCACCACGTCTTGCGGGGGTCACAGATACGCAGTATTTT	CASSPRLAGVTDTQYF
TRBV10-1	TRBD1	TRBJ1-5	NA	TGCGCCAGCAGTGAAGGGCAGGGGGTTCATCAGCCCCAGCATTTT	CASSEGQGVHQPQHF
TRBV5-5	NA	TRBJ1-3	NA	TGTGCCAGCAGCTTGATAGTCTCTGGAAACACCATATATTTT	CASSLIVSGNTIYF
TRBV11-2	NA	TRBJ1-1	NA	TGTGCCAGCAGCTATAGGGGTGAAGCTTTCTTT	CASSYRGEAFF
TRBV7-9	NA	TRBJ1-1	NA	TGTGCCAGCAGCTTTTGGCGGGAGAACACTGAAGCTTTCTTT	CASSFWRENTEAFF
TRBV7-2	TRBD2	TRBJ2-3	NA	TGTGCCAGCAGCTTACCCCTAACGGGGGGACCAGATACGCAGTATTTT	CASSLPLTGGPDTQYF
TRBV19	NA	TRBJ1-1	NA	TGTGCCAGTAGTATATATAGGGGGAACACTGAAGCTTTCTTT	CASSIYRGNTEAFF
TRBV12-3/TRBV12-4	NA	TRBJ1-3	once	TGTGCCAGCAGTTTAAACACCGGAAACACCATATATTTT	CASSLNTGNTIYF